This TCR beta chain was sequenced in a study of cytomegalovirus exposure and HLA in healthy donors. The PCR ran on 60 Vbeta and 13 Jbeta primers. Sequencing was performed with immunoSEQ multiplex PCR; in TCRdb, only in-frame clones are kept and a portion is missing. This sample yields 130,000 or so clones, of which around 78% are seen a single time; approximately 1.5% belongs to the top ten. This clone was seen only a few times. The sequence was collected from a man aged 40-49 years in good health and CMV-seronegative. Sequenced input: PBMCs.

This chain's CDR3 is CASSATFRNTGELFF. The CDR3 DNA reads TGTGCCAGCAGTGCCACCTTCAGGAACACCGGGGAGCTGTTTTTT. This chain links TRBV2 with TRBJ2-2; D gene unclear. Trimming removed 4 bases from V and 1 base from J, with 10 bases in between. Germline V CDR1 and CDR2: SNHLY, FYNNEI. This CDR3 comprises 15 residues.